Each of the 12 T cell receptor beta chains below was sequenced from the same sample in a study of T-cell reconstitution after alpha-beta-depleted transplantation in children. The authors prepared the TCRbeta library with unique molecular identifiers. One entry per CDR3 protein, called by TCRdb with MiXCR from the PCR reads. This sample has some 550,000 distinct CDR3 sequences, with approximately 22% found just once. The sample consisted of PBMCs, mostly from graft donor cells, taken 360 days after TCRalphabeta/CD19-depleted stem cell transplant. Receptors were obtained from a boy in the first two years of life who had a stem cell transplant for acute myeloid leukemia, so the T cells may come from the graft donor.

This clonotype was observed at least ten times. CDR3 DNA sequence: TGTGCCAGCAGCGTCTGGACTAGATCCTTCTCTAGCACAGATACGCAGTATTTT. Translated, it gives CASSVWTRSFSSTDTQYF. This chain connects TRBV7-2 to TRBJ2-3, with 7 bases lining up with TRBD2. CDR1 and CDR2 from the germline V gene are SGHTA and FQGNSA. The CDR3 loop spans 18 amino acids. With V trimmed by 5 bases and J by 0 bases, 14 bases remained unmatched.

This clonotype was counted ten times or more. The rearrangement joins TRBV12-3 or TRBV12-4 to TRBJ1-1; no firm D call. V dropped 1 base and J dropped 3 bases, with 9 bases sitting between them. This CDR3 is built from 14 residues. The CDR3 bases are TGTGCCAGCAGTTTAGGTCAGAGGGACACTGAAGCTTTCTTT. It is translated as CASSLGQRDTEAFF.

The gene calls are TRBV20-1 and TRBJ2-2; D remains ambiguous. The V gene lost 2 bases and the J gene lost 1 base, with 11 bases spanning the gap. The CDR3 loop spans 15 amino acids. Germline V gene sequence: CDR1 DFQATT, CDR2 SNEGSKA (reference sequence). The CDR3 DNA reads TGCAGTGCTAGAAAGTGGGCTCTGAACACCGGGGAGCTGTTTTTT. Protein sequence: CSARKWALNTGELFF.

The chain is built from TRBV15 and TRBJ2-7; perhaps TRBD2 as D (5 bases). CDR3 length equals 13 residues. The germline gives CDR1 LNHNV, CDR2 YYDKDF (reference sequence). The ends were cut back, 4 bases at V and 6 bases at J, with 13 bases in the middle. CDR3 DNA: TGTGCCACCAGCAAGATGGGCCGGGGCGAGCAGTACTTC. Amino acid sequence: CATSKMGRGEQYF. The variable domain in full, completed from reference TRBV15 and TRBJ2-7, reads DAMVIQNPRYQVTQFGKPVTLSCSQTLNHNVMYWYQQKSSQAPKLLFHYYDKDFNNEADTPDNFQSRRPNTSFCFLDIRSPGLGDTAMYLCATSKMGRGEQYFGPGTRLTVT.

The chain joins TRBV2 to TRBJ2-3, with D possibly called TRBD1 or TRBD2 (6 bases each). The V end was cut by 0 bases, the J end by 4 bases, with 17 bases between. The V gene's germline CDR1 is SNHLY and CDR2 FYNNEI. CDR3 length: 17 residues. The CDR3 nucleotides read TGTGCCAGCAGTGAAGCGTTCGGGGGCCGTAGTTCAGATACGCAGTATTTT. It yields the protein CASSEAFGGRSSDTQYF.

In this sample, this clonotype turned up a few times. The V gene is TRBV7-2, the J gene TRBJ1-1; D ambiguous. This CDR3 contains 13 residues. CDR1 SGHTA and CDR2 FQGNSA come from the germline V gene. Trimming shortened V by 5 bases and J by 3 bases, and 10 bases separated the two germline ends. As DNA, the CDR3 is TGTGCCAGCAGCCCAGGCAGCCACACTGAAGCTTTCTTT. This sequence encodes CASSPGSHTEAFF.

This chain links TRBV6-1 with TRBJ1-2; tentative D call: TRBD1 (6 bases). CDR1 MNHNS and CDR2 SASEGT come from the germline V gene. CDR3 length: 15 residues. Trimming left V 9 bases short and J 4 bases short, with 21 bases between. CDR3 coding DNA: TGTGCCAGTCATCGTGGGGGGGCTTACGGCTATGGCTACACCTTC. It specifies CASHRGGAYGYGYTF.

The rearrangement uses TRBV7-2 and TRBJ2-2; no definite D call. V lost 7 bases and J lost 7, with 10 bases in between. This CDR3 contains 12 residues. CDR1 is SGHTA, CDR2 FQGNSA, per germline. CDR3 region: CASTSPGGELFF. The CDR3 region has the DNA TGTGCCAGCACATCCCCTGGCGGGGAGCTGTTTTTT.

The chain uses TRBV7-2 and TRBJ2-1; D is possibly TRBD1 (5 bases). This CDR3 contains 12 residues. Trimming took 8 bases from V and 8 from J, leaving 13 bases between them. Looked up from germline, CDR1 is SGHTA and CDR2 is FQGNSA. In nucleotides, the CDR3 is TGTGCCAGCGGACACTATGTCCATGAGCAGTTCTTC. Translation: CASGHYVHEQFF. Full variable domain (outside the CDR3, taken from reference TRBV7-2 and TRBJ2-1): GAGVSQSPSNKVTEKGKDVELRCDPISGHTALYWYRQSLGQGLEFLIYFQGNSAPDKSGLPSDRFSAERTGGSVSTLTIQRTQQEDSAVYLCASGHYVHEQFFGPGTRLTVL.

This chain connects TRBV11-2 to TRBJ2-7; D possibly corresponds to TRBD2 (6 bases). Germline assignment: CDR1 SGHAT and CDR2 FQNNGV. V was clipped by 0 bases and J by 2 bases, with 8 bases between them. CDR3 length: 14 residues. This CDR3 reads CASSLERGPYEQYV. The DNA for the CDR3 is TGTGCCAGCAGCTTAGAGCGGGGCCCCTACGAGCAGTACGTC.

This clonotype was seen at least ten times. DNA for the CDR3: TGCAGTGTCGTCAACATGCCGCGCACAGATACGCAGTATTTT. Residues: CSVVNMPRTDTQYF. The chain has TRBV20-1 and TRBJ2-3, with D hard to call. The CDR3 extends over 14 amino acids. The V gene lost 7 bases and the J gene lost 1 base, with 15 bases spanning the gap. CDR1 is DFQATT, CDR2 SNEGSKA, per germline (reference sequence).

This clonotype was seen repeatedly, ten times or more. The chain combines TRBV12-3 or TRBV12-4 with TRBJ1-6; perhaps TRBD1 as D (6 bases). This CDR3 is built from 17 residues. V gave up 2 bases and J gave up 3 bases, with 14 bases separating them. CDR3 amino acids: CASSLLDRQFYNSPLHF. As DNA, the CDR3 is TGTGCCAGCAGTTTACTAGACAGGCAATTCTATAATTCACCCCTCCACTTT.